This is a list of T cell receptor beta chains from one sample in a study of cytomegalovirus exposure and HLA in healthy donors. Sequencing was performed with immunoSEQ multiplex PCR; in TCRdb, only in-frame clones are kept and a portion is missing. The sample consists of over 110,000 clones, 70% to 90% of them appearing once. Sequencing input: PBMCs. All receptors come from a man aged 18-30 years in good health and CMV-seropositive. Both conserved end residues are part of each CDR3. The order of the fields is J gene, V gene, CDR3 protein.

TRBJ2-7,TRBV27,CASSLGAEQYF
TRBJ2-7,TRBV5-8,CASSRGWETVYEQYF
TRBJ2-1,TRBV6-4,CASSDSGLGVEQFF
TRBJ1-1,TRBV5-4,CASSLARMNTEAFF
TRBJ1-1,TRBV7-8,CASSLGYTLGRTEAFF
TRBJ1-1,TRBV6-4,CASTLRTGGNLRNTEAFF
TRBJ1-2,TRBV6-1,CASSEWGQVYGYTF
TRBJ2-1,TRBV18,CASSPDRGSYNEQFF
TRBJ2-5,TRBV2,CASNRVGQETQYF
TRBJ1-3,TRBV6-6,CASMKWSSGNTIYF
TRBJ2-4,TRBV2,CASSESSGGNIQYF
TRBJ2-2,TRBV15,CATSRDTPNTGELFF
TRBJ2-1,TRBV10-3,CAISEEAGVSYNEQFF
TRBJ2-1,TRBV4-2,CASSHIDRGGDNEQFF
TRBJ2-1,TRBV10-3,CAAHSRTGNNEQFF
TRBJ2-7,TRBV5-1,CASSLQGYEQYF
TRBJ1-5,TRBV19,CASSIRGGVFNQPQHF
TRBJ1-4,TRBV25-1,CASSESGQREKLFF
TRBJ1-5,TRBV6-5,CASTNGMQPQHF
TRBJ2-3,TRBV5-1,CASSSQGGLRSTDTQYF
TRBJ2-6,TRBV4-2,CASSQEDTSGANVLTF
TRBJ1-4,TRBV6-5,CASSYDGGTNEKLFF
TRBJ1-5,TRBV4-1,CASSRTLTRGGGQPQHF
TRBJ1-1,TRBV11-3,CASSVTGENTEAFF
TRBJ2-2,TRBV5-6,CASSLELAGDGGELFF
TRBJ1-1,TRBV29-1,CSVTLQGGYTEAFF
TRBJ2-1,TRBV9,CASSVSRDYNEQFF
TRBJ2-2,TRBV18,CASSPPGQGTPGELFF